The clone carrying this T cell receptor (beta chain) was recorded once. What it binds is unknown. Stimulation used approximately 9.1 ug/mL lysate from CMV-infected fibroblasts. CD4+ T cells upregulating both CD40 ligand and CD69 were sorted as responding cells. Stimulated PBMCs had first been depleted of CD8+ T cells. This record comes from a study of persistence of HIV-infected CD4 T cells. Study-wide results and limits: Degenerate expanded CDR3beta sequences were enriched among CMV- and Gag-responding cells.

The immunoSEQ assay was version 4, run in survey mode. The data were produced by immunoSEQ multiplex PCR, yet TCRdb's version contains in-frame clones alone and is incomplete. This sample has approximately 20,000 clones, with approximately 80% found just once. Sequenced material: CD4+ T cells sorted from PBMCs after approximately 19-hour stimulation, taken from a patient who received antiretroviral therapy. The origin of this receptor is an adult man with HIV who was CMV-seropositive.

The CDR3 protein is CASSFLGAGANEQFF. CDR3 DNA sequence: TGTGCCAGTAGTTTCCTCGGGGCTGGGGCCAATGAGCAGTTCTTC. The chain joins TRBV19 to TRBJ2-1, with D perhaps assigned TRBD1 or TRBD2 (5 bases each). With 5 bases removed from V and 6 bases from J, the gap between germline ends came to 17 bases. CDR3 size: 15 residues. The germline CDR1 and CDR2 sequences are LNHDA and SQIVND (reference sequence).